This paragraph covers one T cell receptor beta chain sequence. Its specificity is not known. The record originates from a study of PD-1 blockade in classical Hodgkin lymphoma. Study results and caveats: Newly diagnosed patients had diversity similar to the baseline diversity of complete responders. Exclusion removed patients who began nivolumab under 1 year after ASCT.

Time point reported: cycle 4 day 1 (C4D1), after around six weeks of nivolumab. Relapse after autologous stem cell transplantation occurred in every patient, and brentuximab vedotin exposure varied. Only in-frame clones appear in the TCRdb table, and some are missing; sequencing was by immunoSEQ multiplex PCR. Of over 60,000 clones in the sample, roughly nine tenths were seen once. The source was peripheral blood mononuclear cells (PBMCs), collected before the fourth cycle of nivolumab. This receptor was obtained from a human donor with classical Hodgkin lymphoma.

CDR3 sequence (DNA): TGTGCCAGCAGCTCCGGGACAGGGTATTCAGGGGAGCTGTTTTTT. Translation: CASSSGTGYSGELFF. V and J are TRBV5-4 and TRBJ2-2, with 9 bases identical to TRBD1. Germline assignment: CDR1 SGHNT and CDR2 YYREEE (reference sequence). The V gene end was trimmed by 3 bases and the J gene end by 8 bases; junction bases not matched to a gene: 8. CDR3 length: 15 residues.